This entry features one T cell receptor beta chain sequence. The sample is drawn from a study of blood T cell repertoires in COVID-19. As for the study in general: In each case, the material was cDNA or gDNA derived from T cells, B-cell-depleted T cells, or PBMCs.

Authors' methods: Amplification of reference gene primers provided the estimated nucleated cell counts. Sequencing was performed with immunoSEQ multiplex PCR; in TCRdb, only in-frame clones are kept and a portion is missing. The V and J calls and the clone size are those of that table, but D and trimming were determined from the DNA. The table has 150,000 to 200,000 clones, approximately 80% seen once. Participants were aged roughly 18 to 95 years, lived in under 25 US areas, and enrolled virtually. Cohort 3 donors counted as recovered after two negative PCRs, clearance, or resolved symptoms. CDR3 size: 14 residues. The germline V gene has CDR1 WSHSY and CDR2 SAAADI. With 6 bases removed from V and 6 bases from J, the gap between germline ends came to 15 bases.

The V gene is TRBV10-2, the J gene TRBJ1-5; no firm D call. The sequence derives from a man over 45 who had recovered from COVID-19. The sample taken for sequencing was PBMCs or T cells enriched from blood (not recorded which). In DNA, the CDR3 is TGCGCCAGCAGGGCCTTGGGCACAGCTCAGCCCCAGCATTTT. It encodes CASRALGTAQPQHF.